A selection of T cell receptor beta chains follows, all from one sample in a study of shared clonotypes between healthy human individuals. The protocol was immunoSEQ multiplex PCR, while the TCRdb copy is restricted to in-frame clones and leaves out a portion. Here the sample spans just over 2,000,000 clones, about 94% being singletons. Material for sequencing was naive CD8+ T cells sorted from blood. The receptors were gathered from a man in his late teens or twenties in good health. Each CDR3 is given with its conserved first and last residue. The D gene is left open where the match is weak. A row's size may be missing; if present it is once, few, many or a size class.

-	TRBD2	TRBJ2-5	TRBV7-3	CASRLTSGQETQYF	TGTGCCAGCAGGCTCACTAGCGGACAAGAGACCCAGTACTTC
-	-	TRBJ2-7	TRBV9	CASSPAGADYEQYF	TGTGCCAGCAGCCCTGCGGGGGCGGACTACGAGCAGTACTTC
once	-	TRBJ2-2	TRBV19	CASSLTATGELFF	TGTGCCAGTAGTCTGACAGCAACCGGGGAGCTGTTTTTT
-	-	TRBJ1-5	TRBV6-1	CASSELGLGQPQHF	TGTGCCAGCAGTGAGCTGGGGCTCGGGCAGCCCCAGCATTTT
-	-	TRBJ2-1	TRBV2	CASSGAGIGSYNEQFF	TGTGCCAGCAGCGGAGCAGGGATCGGCTCCTACAATGAGCAGTTCTTC
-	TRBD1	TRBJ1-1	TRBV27	CASRMGQGVAEAFF	TGTGCCAGCAGGATGGGACAGGGTGTCGCTGAAGCTTTCTTT
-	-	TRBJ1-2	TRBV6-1	CASTTVAADNYGYTF	TGTGCCAGCACCACGGTGGCGGCGGATAACTATGGCTACACCTTC
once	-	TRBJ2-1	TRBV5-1	CASSYQGGDEQFF	TGCGCCAGCAGCTATCAGGGTGGCGATGAGCAGTTCTTC
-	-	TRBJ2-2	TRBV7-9	CASSRQGPSNTGELFF	TGTGCCAGCAGCCGTCAGGGACCCTCGAACACCGGGGAGCTGTTTTTT
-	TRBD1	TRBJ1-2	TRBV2	CASNRGEGYTF	TGTGCCAGCAACAGGGGAGAGGGCTACACCTTC
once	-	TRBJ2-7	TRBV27	CASSSGAAYEQYF	TGTGCCAGCAGTTCAGGGGCTGCCTACGAGCAGTACTTC
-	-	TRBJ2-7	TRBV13	CASAGANSYEQYF	TGTGCCAGCGCAGGGGCGAACTCCTACGAGCAGTACTTC
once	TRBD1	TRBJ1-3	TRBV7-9	CASSLGQGRGNTIYF	TGTGCCAGCAGCTTAGGACAGGGGAGAGGAAACACCATATATTTT
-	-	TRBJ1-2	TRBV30	CAWSTGGWHGYTF	TGTGCCTGGAGTACGGGTGGGTGGCACGGCTACACCTTC
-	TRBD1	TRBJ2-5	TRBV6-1	CASRLNRGHETQYF	TGTGCCAGCAGGTTAAACAGGGGGCACGAGACCCAGTACTTC
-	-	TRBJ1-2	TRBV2	CASMGHLANYGYTF	TGTGCCAGCATGGGGCATCTTGCTAACTATGGCTACACCTTC
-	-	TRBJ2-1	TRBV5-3	CAHVGGYYNEQFF	TGTGCCCACGTCGGGGGATACTACAATGAGCAGTTCTTC
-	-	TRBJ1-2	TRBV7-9	CASRDRDSTNYGYTF	TGTGCCAGCAGGGACCGGGACTCAACAAACTATGGCTACACCTTC
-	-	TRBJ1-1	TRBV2	CASSESSYNTEAFF	TGTGCCAGCAGTGAGTCCAGCTATAACACTGAAGCTTTCTTT
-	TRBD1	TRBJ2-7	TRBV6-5	CASSYSRGQSYEQYF	TGTGCCAGCAGTTACTCGAGGGGACAGTCCTACGAGCAGTACTTC
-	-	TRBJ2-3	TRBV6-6	CASSLWGRDTQYF	TGTGCCAGCAGTCTCTGGGGGAGAGATACGCAGTATTTT
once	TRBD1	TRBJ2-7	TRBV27	CASSLGQGSPEQYF	TGTGCCAGCAGCTTGGGACAGGGAAGTCCCGAGCAGTACTTC
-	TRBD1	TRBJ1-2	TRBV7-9	CASSLGTGRGYTF	TGTGCCAGCAGCTTAGGGACAGGGAGAGGCTACACCTTC
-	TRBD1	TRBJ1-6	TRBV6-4	CASSLPGQGAFFSPLHF	TGTGCCAGCAGCTTACCGGGACAGGGGGCTTTTTTTTCACCCCTCCACTTT
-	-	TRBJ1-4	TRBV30	CASEGSTGGKLFF	TGTGCCAGCGAAGGGTCGACCGGCGGAAAACTGTTTTTT
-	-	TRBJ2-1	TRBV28	CASSPVGIGNEQFF	TGTGCCAGCAGTCCTGTGGGAATCGGCAATGAGCAGTTCTTC
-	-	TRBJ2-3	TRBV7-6	CASSLSTGTDTQYF	TGTGCCAGCAGCCTTTCGACTGGCACAGATACGCAGTATTTT
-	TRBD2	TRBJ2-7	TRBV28	CASSFFPQSGTSDYYEQYF	TGTGCCAGCAGTTTTTTCCCTCAGTCCGGGACTAGCGATTACTACGAGCAGTACTTC
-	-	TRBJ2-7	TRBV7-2	CASSPRSMPGEQYF	TGTGCCAGCAGCCCCAGATCCATGCCTGGGGAGCAGTACTTC
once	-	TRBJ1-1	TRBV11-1	CASSLAFYNTEAFF	TGTGCCAGCAGCTTAGCGTTCTACAACACTGAAGCTTTCTTT
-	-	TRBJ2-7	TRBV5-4	CASSRDDSYEQYF	TGTGCCAGCAGCCGGGACGACTCCTACGAGCAGTACTTC
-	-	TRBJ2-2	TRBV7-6	CASSLMRGQPDTGELFF	TGTGCCAGCAGCTTAATGAGGGGCCAGCCGGACACCGGGGAGCTGTTTTTT
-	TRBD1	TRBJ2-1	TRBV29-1	CSVEATGVYNEQFF	TGCAGCGTTGAAGCGACAGGGGTCTACAATGAGCAGTTCTTC
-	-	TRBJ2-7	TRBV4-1	CASSQVVGEQYF	TGCGCCAGCAGCCAAGTGGTGGGGGAGCAGTACTTC
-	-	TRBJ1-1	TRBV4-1	CASSQVTGGRPEAFF	TGCGCCAGCAGCCAAGTGACGGGTGGGAGGCCTGAAGCTTTCTTT
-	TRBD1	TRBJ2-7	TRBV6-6	CASSTGGDEQYF	TGTGCCAGCAGTACAGGGGGCGACGAGCAGTACTTC
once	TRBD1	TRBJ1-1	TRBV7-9	CASSSGQGDTEAFF	TGTGCCAGCAGCTCCGGACAGGGAGACACTGAAGCTTTCTTT
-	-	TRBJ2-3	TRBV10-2	CASTGNPTDTQYF	TGCGCCAGCACCGGAAACCCCACAGATACGCAGTATTTT
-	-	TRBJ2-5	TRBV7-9	CASSPRRVSSYQETQYF	TGTGCCAGCAGTCCCCGGCGGGTTTCATCTTACCAAGAGACCCAGTACTTC
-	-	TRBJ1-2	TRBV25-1	CASSGSSTGNYGYTF	TGTGCCAGCAGTGGGTCATCGACAGGCAACTATGGCTACACCTTC
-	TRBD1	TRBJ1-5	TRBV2	CASIGTGVNQPQHF	TGTGCCAGCATTGGGACAGGGGTCAATCAGCCCCAGCATTTT
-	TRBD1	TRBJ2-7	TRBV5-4	CASSLGDRGNYEQYF	TGTGCCAGCAGCTTGGGGGACAGGGGGAACTACGAGCAGTACTTC